This T cell receptor (beta chain) derives from a study of PD-L1 blockade in urothelial cancer. Time point described: peripheral blood 6 weeks after treatment start. Repertoires were generated with immunoSEQ multiplex PCR, while TCRdb's copy carries only in-frame clones and drops some. Of about 76,000 clones in the sample, roughly 90% are singletons; the top ten hold 0.85% to 0.9%. The TCR originated in an elderly woman with urothelial cancer. The source material was PBMCs, sampled around atezolizumab (anti-PD-L1) treatment.

The CDR3 region is CASSLLVAELDTQYF. DNA of the CDR3: TGTGCCAGCAGCTTATTAGTAGCTGAATTGGATACGCAGTATTTT. The chain has TRBV7-8 and TRBJ2-3; no clear D gene. V was shortened by 2 bases and J by 6 bases, with 15 bases between the two germline ends. This CDR3 contains 15 residues. CDR1 SGHVS and CDR2 FQNEAQ come from the germline V gene.